Listed below are T cell receptor beta chains from one sample, sequenced in a study of T cell repertoires in aging, cancer and after chemotherapy. Via MiXCR, TCRdb re-called the multiplex PCR reads, giving one row per CDR3 protein. Of over 2,500 distinct CDR3 sequences listed, about 32% were seen once; the top ten hold around 50%. Specimen: blood. Receptors originate from a human donor in good health. Both conserved end residues are part of each CDR3. The order of the fields is J gene, V gene, D gene, clone size, CDR3 length, CDR3 protein, CDR3 DNA. A D gene is named only where the DNA matches it firmly. Rows give clone size only sometimes, using once, few, many, or a class for an expanded clone.

TRBJ2-3	TRBV19	NA	large	12	CASRQSGDTQYF	TGTGCCAGTAGGCAATCCGGAGATACGCAGTATTTT
TRBJ2-7	TRBV18	NA	few	14	CASSESASTYEQYF	TGTGCCAGCTCCGAATCGGCCTCGACCTACGAGCAGTACTTC
TRBJ2-3	TRBV5-1	NA	NA	15	CASSLDPSGTDTQYF	TGCGCCAGCAGCTTGGACCCCTCGGGCACAGATACGCAGTATTTT
TRBJ2-2	TRBV7-9	NA	NA	11	CASSAGGELFF	TGTGCCAGCAGCGCCGGAGGGGAGCTGTTTTTT
TRBJ2-1	TRBV12-3/TRBV12-4	TRBD2	NA	15	CASGLTAGVNNEQFF	TGTGCCAGCGGACTAACAGCGGGGGTAAACAATGAGCAGTTCTTC
TRBJ2-1	TRBV7-4	TRBD2	NA	15	CASSRQAGALNEQFF	TGTGCCAGCAGCCGACAAGCGGGGGCCCTCAATGAGCAGTTCTTC
TRBJ2-7	TRBV20-1	NA	few	13	CSARHGRSYEQYF	TGCAGTGCTAGACACGGCCGATCCTACGAGCAGTACTTC
TRBJ1-4	TRBV19	NA	NA	13	CASSIQSGEKLFF	TGTGCCAGTAGTATTCAGTCGGGTGAAAAACTGTTTTTT
TRBJ1-5	TRBV6-6	TRBD1	NA	15	CASSESGGVGQPQHF	TGTGCCAGCAGTGAGTCAGGGGGAGTGGGTCAGCCCCAGCATTTT
TRBJ2-1	TRBV13	NA	NA	17	CASSQSQGRVSYNEQFF	TGTGCCAGCAGCCAAAGCCAGGGGAGAGTCTCCTACAATGAGCAGTTCTTC
TRBJ1-5	TRBV19	NA	few	13	CASSTHPGQPQHF	TGTGCCAGTAGTACTCACCCAGGTCAGCCCCAGCATTTT
TRBJ2-5	TRBV20-1	TRBD2	NA	12	CSAISGAETQYF	TGCAGTGCTATTAGCGGGGCGGAGACCCAGTACTTC
TRBJ1-6	TRBV12-3/TRBV12-4	NA	few	14	CASSLSGLGPPLHF	TGTGCCAGCAGTTTATCAGGGCTGGGTCCACCCCTCCACTTT
TRBJ2-7	TRBV19	TRBD1	NA	14	CASNPTGAPYEQYF	TGTGCCAGTAACCCGACAGGGGCCCCCTACGAGCAGTACTTC
TRBJ1-2	TRBV6-1	TRBD1	NA	14	CASSEGGTDQGYTF	TGTGCCAGCAGTGAAGGGGGGACAGACCAAGGCTACACCTTC
TRBJ1-5	TRBV19	TRBD1	NA	16	CAIRFGRGQGNQPQHF	TGTGCCATTAGGTTCGGCAGGGGGCAGGGCAATCAGCCCCAGCATTTT
TRBJ1-1	TRBV6-6	NA	few	15	CASSTSGRPNTEAFF	TGTGCCAGCAGTACCTCGGGCAGGCCGAACACTGAAGCTTTCTTT
TRBJ2-3	TRBV19	NA	NA	14	CASALGPITDTQYF	TGTGCCAGCGCTTTGGGCCCGATCACAGATACGCAGTATTTT
TRBJ2-1	TRBV12-3/TRBV12-4	NA	NA	15	CASSLVAWGPNEQFF	TGTGCCAGCAGTTTAGTAGCGTGGGGGCCCAATGAGCAGTTCTTC
TRBJ2-1	TRBV6-5	NA	NA	15	CASSYGSASHNEQFF	TGTGCCAGCAGTTACGGCTCCGCGAGTCACAATGAGCAGTTCTTC
TRBJ1-2	TRBV7-9	NA	few	13	CASSLGQLYGYTF	TGTGCCAGCAGCTTAGGGCAACTCTATGGCTACACCTTC
TRBJ2-3	TRBV6-4	TRBD1	few	17	CASSVTDRGGFTDTQYF	TGTGCCAGCAGTGTTACGGACAGGGGCGGTTTCACAGATACGCAGTATTTT
TRBJ1-2	TRBV6-5	NA	NA	13	CASSPGQGEGYTF	TGTGCCAGCAGCCCTGGGCAGGGAGAGGGCTACACCTTC
TRBJ2-3	TRBV20-1	NA	NA	13	CSARGIHPDTQYF	TGCAGTGCTAGGGGGATCCACCCAGATACGCAGTATTTT
TRBJ1-2	TRBV4-1	TRBD1	NA	16	CASSQAWARGGYGYTF	TGCGCCAGCAGCCAAGCGTGGGCCAGGGGGGGCTATGGCTACACCTTC
TRBJ1-1	TRBV20-1	NA	NA	15	CSARKGRRENTEAFF	TGCAGTGCTAGAAAGGGTAGGAGGGAGAACACTGAAGCTTTCTTT
TRBJ2-5	TRBV6-2/TRBV6-3	NA	NA	12	CASSRREETQYF	TGTGCCAGCAGCCGCAGGGAAGAGACCCAGTACTTC
TRBJ2-7	TRBV5-6	NA	NA	14	CASSLGRGRIEQYF	TGTGCCAGCAGCTTGGGGCGGGGGCGCATCGAGCAGTACTTC
TRBJ1-5	TRBV27	NA	few	16	CASTLGTLDSNQPQHF	TGTGCCAGCACCCTCGGGACGCTCGATAGCAATCAGCCCCAGCATTTT
TRBJ1-2	TRBV13	TRBD1	NA	15	CASSSDRGYNYGYTF	TGTGCCAGCAGCTCCGACAGGGGCTATAACTATGGCTACACCTTC
TRBJ2-3	TRBV15	NA	NA	15	CATSRELGGPDTQYF	TGTGCCACCAGCAGAGAACTAGGGGGTCCAGATACGCAGTATTTT
TRBJ2-7	TRBV27	NA	medium-sized	14	CASSSRAFYGEQYF	TGTGCCAGCAGTTCGCGGGCCTTCTACGGGGAGCAGTACTTC
TRBJ1-1	TRBV12-3/TRBV12-4	NA	few	13	CASSGDIATEAFF	TGTGCCAGCAGTGGGGACATAGCCACTGAAGCTTTCTTT
TRBJ2-1	TRBV12-3/TRBV12-4	NA	few	14	CASSFRQVYNEQFF	TGTGCCAGCAGTTTCAGACAGGTTTACAATGAGCAGTTCTTC
TRBJ2-6	TRBV6-2/TRBV6-3	NA	few	13	CASMVWNIPVLTF	TGTGCCAGCATGGTGTGGAACATCCCGGTCCTGACTTTC
TRBJ2-5	TRBV20-1	NA	NA	13	CSARAEQGETQYF	TGCAGTGCTAGAGCAGAGCAAGGGGAGACCCAGTACTTC
TRBJ1-2	TRBV6-5	NA	NA	14	CASSYSDRYYGYTF	TGTGCCAGCAGTTACTCGGACCGGTACTATGGCTACACCTTC
TRBJ1-2	TRBV29-1	TRBD1	NA	16	CSAGFGTAGGNYGYTF	TGCAGCGCCGGATTCGGGACAGCGGGAGGTAACTATGGCTACACCTTC
TRBJ2-3	TRBV27	TRBD1	NA	15	CASSPGQGATDTQYF	TGTGCCAGCAGTCCGGGACAGGGCGCCACAGATACGCAGTATTTT
TRBJ1-2	TRBV5-6	TRBD1	NA	12	CASSLGTGDYTF	TGCGCCAGCAGCTTGGGGACAGGGGACTACACCTTC
TRBJ2-3	TRBV27	TRBD2	few	20	CASSLWGVGVSGGRTDTQYF	TGTGCCAGCAGTTTATGGGGGGTCGGGGTAAGCGGGGGCCGCACAGATACGCAGTATTTT
TRBJ1-5	TRBV18	TRBD1	few	15	CASSPGTGGKQPQHF	TGTGCCAGCTCCCCCGGGACAGGGGGGAAGCAGCCCCAGCATTTT
TRBJ2-1	TRBV7-7	TRBD1	few	18	CASSLSGTGGSSYNEQFF	TGTGCCAGCAGCTTATCCGGGACAGGGGGGAGCTCCTACAATGAGCAGTTCTTC
TRBJ2-2	TRBV12-3/TRBV12-4	NA	few	15	CASREQGRGTGELFF	TGTGCCAGCAGAGAACAGGGACGGGGCACCGGGGAGCTGTTTTTT
TRBJ1-5	TRBV11-1	NA	once	14	CASSLADSNQPQHF	TGTGCCAGCAGCTTAGCAGATAGCAATCAGCCCCAGCATTTT
TRBJ2-6	TRBV27	NA	NA	15	CASRGFLGGANVLTF	TGTGCCAGCAGGGGATTTTTGGGAGGGGCCAACGTCCTGACTTTC
TRBJ2-3	TRBV5-4	NA	NA	16	CASSLTNRLSTDTQYF	TGTGCCAGCAGCTTGACGAATAGGCTCAGCACAGATACGCAGTATTTT
TRBJ2-7	TRBV20-1	NA	NA	12	CSASSTGYEQYF	TGCAGTGCTAGTAGCACAGGCTACGAGCAGTACTTC
TRBJ2-5	TRBV13	TRBD1	medium-sized	14	CASTATGVAETQYF	TGTGCCAGCACCGCAACAGGGGTGGCCGAGACCCAGTACTTC
TRBJ2-2	TRBV20-1	NA	NA	15	CSARDVVTTTGELFF	TGCAGTGCTAGAGACGTCGTTACAACAACCGGGGAGCTGTTTTTT
TRBJ2-7	TRBV30	NA	NA	14	CAWSPRPSSYEQYF	TGTGCCTGGAGTCCGCGGCCTAGCTCCTACGAGCAGTACTTC
TRBJ2-7	TRBV6-1	NA	NA	14	CASHRDSSSYEQYF	TGTGCCAGCCACCGGGACTCGAGCTCCTACGAGCAGTACTTC